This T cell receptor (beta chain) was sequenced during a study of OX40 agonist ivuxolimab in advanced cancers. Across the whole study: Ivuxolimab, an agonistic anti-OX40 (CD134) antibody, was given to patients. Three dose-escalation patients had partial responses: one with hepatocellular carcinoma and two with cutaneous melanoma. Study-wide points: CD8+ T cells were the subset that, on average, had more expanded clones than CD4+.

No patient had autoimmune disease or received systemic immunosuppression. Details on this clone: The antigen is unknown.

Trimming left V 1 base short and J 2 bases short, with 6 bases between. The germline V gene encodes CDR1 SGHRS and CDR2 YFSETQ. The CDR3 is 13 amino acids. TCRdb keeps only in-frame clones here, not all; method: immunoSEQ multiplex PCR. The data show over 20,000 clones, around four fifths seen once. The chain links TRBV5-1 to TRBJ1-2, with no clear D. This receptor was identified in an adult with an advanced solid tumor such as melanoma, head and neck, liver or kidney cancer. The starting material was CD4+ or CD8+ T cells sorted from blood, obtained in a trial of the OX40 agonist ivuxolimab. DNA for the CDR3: TGCGCCAGCAGCTTGATTGGGAACTATGGCTACACCTTC. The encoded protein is CASSLIGNYGYTF.